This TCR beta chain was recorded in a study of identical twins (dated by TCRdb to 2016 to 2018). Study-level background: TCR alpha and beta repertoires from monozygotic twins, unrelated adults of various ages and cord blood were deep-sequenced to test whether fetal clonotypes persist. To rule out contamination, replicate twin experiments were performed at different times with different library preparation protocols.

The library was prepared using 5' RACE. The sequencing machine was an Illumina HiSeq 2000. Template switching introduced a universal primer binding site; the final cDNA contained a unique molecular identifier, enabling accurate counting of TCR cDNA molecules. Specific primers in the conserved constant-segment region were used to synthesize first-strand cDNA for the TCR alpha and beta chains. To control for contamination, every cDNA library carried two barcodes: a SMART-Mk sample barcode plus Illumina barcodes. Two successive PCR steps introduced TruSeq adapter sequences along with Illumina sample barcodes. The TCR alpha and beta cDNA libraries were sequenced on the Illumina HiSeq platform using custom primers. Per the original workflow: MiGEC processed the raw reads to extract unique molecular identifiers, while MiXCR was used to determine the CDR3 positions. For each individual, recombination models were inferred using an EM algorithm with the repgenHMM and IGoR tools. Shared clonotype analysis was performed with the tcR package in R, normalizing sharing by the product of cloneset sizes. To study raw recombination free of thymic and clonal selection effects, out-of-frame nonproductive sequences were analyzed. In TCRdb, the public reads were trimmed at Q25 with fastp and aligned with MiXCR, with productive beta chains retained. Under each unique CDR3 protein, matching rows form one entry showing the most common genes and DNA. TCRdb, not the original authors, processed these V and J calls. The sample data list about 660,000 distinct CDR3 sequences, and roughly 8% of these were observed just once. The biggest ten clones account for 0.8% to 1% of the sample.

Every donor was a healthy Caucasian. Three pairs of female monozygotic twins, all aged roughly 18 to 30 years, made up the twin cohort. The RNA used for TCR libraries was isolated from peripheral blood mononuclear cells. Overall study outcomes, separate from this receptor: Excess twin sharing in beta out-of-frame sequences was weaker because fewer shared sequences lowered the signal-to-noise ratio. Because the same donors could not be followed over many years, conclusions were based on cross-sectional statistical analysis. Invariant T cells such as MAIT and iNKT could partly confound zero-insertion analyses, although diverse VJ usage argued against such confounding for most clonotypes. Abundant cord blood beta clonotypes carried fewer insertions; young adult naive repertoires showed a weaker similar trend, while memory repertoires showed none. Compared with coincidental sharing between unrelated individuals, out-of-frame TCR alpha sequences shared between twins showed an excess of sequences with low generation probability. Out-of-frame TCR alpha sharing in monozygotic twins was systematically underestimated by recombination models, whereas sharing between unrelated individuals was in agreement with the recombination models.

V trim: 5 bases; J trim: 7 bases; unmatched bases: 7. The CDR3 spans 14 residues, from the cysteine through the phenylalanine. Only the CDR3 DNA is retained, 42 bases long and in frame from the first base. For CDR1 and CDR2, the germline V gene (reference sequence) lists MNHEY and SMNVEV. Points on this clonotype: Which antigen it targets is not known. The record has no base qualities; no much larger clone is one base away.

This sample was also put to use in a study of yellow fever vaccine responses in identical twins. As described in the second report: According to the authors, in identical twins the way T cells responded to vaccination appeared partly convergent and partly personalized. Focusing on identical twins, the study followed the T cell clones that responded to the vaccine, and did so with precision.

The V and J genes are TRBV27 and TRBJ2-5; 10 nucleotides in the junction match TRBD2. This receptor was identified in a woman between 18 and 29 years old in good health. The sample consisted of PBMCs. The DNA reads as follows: TGTGCCAGCAGTCCTACTAGCGGGGTAGGGACCCAGTACTTC. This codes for CASSPTSGVGTQYF.